Each of the 20 T cell receptor beta chains below was sequenced from the same sample in a study of T cells expressing NK-cell markers. TCRdb reprocessed the 5' RACE reads and reports one entry per CDR3 protein, with no DNA. Its table lists about 540,000 distinct CDR3 sequences. Sequenced input: blood T cells: a sorted CD56 or NKG2C T cell subset, CD4+ or CD8+ T cells, or bulk PBMC T cells (not recorded which). These receptors were taken from a man in his late teens or twenties in good health.

This chain uses TRBV5-8 with TRBJ2-1; no DNA is available, so the TRBD2 call from TCRdb remains unchecked. Per germline, CDR1 SGHTS and CDR2 YDEGEE. There are 15 residues in the CDR3. The CDR3 region is CASSLRLATYNEQFF.

J is TRBJ1-1 and V is TRBV20-1; TCRdb returns TRBD1, unconfirmable since there is no DNA. The CDR3 length is 15 residues. The germline V gene encodes CDR1 DFQATT and CDR2 SNEGSKA (reference sequence). CDR3 sequence reads: CSARDRQGLNTEAFF.

The V gene is TRBV20-1, the J gene TRBJ2-1; TCRdb calls TRBD1, which cannot be checked without DNA. There are 12 residues in the CDR3. Germline CDR1 DFQATT, CDR2 SNEGSKA (reference sequence). CDR3 sequence reads: CSGGRGPNEQFF.

V usage is TRBV7-8 and J usage is TRBJ2-1; the D gene TCRdb calls, TRBD2, cannot be checked with no DNA. The CDR3 length is 14 residues. Germline V lookup: CDR1 SGHVS, CDR2 FQNEAQ. CDR3 sequence: CASSFLAGAYEQFF. Looking up the rest from reference TRBV7-8 and TRBJ2-1 gives the full variable domain: GAGVSQSPRYKVAKRGQDVALRCDPISGHVSLFWYQQALGQGPEFLTYFQNEAQLDKSGLPSDRFFAERPEGSVSTLKIQRTQQEDSAVYLCASSFLAGAYEQFFGPGTRLTVL.

This rearrangement joins TRBV12-3 or TRBV12-4 to TRBJ2-7; the TRBD1 assignment by TCRdb is unverifiable without DNA. This CDR3 region has 12 residues. The CDR3 is CASGAYSSEQYF.

The genes are TRBV29-1 and TRBJ1-2; no DNA is available, so the TRBD1 call from TCRdb remains unchecked. The CDR3 loop spans 11 amino acids. Germline loops: CDR1 SQVTM, CDR2 ANQGSEA. CDR3 region: CSVNREYGYTF.

V and J are TRBV29-1 and TRBJ2-5; lacking DNA, the TRBD1 call made by TCRdb goes unchecked. This CDR3 is built from 12 residues. Germline loops: CDR1 SQVTM, CDR2 ANQGSEA. CDR3 protein: CSDQAPEITQYF. The complete variable domain, with remaining parts taken from reference TRBV29-1 and TRBJ2-5, reads SAVISQKPSRDICQRGTSLTIQCQVDSQVTMMFWYRQQPGQSLTLIATANQGSEATYESGFVIDKFPISRPNLTFSTLTVSNMSPEDSSIYLCSDQAPEITQYFGPGTRLLVL.

The chain links TRBV6-1 to TRBJ1-3. In germline, CDR1 is MNHNS, CDR2 SASEGT. The CDR3 runs 16 residues. The CDR3 spells CASSDKDESSGNTIYF.

The V and J genes are TRBV4-3 and TRBJ2-7; TCRdb selects TRBD1, and the lack of DNA leaves this call unchecked. This CDR3 is built from 17 residues. Per germline, CDR1 LGHNA and CDR2 YSLEER. The CDR3 spells CASSQGVEQDRAYEQYF.

This rearrangement joins TRBV4-1 to TRBJ1-2; the TRBD1 assignment by TCRdb is unverifiable without DNA. Looked up from germline, CDR1 is MGHRA and CDR2 is YSYEKL. The CDR3 spans 16 residues. The chain's CDR3 is CASSQAPGAGLYGYTF.

This chain joins TRBV5-1 and TRBJ2-3; TCRdb designates TRBD2, a call that cannot be tested without DNA. This CDR3 is built from 17 residues. In germline, CDR1 is SGHRS, CDR2 YFSETQ. This CDR3 reads CASSPGLQVGSADTQYF.

The V call is TRBV20-1, the J call TRBJ2-3; the D gene TCRdb calls, TRBD1, cannot be checked with no DNA. The CDR3 runs 13 residues. Germline V gene sequence: CDR1 DFQATT, CDR2 SNEGSKA (reference sequence). The CDR3 sequence: CSPLGRYTDTQYF.

The CDR3 sequence: CASSYSGVTGGSEQYF. The chain employs TRBV6-5 and TRBJ2-7; TCRdb returns TRBD1, unconfirmable since there is no DNA. The CDR3 totals 16 residues. Germline CDR1 MNHEY, CDR2 SVGAGI.

The V and J genes are TRBV2 and TRBJ1-1. CDR1 and CDR2 from the germline V gene are SNHLY and FYNNEI. This CDR3 is 13 amino acids long. The CDR3 sequence: CASSDGGDTEAFF.

The chain uses TRBV15 and TRBJ2-3; absent DNA, TCRdb's TRBD1 call cannot be checked. The CDR3 covers 15 residues. The germline gives CDR1 LNHNV, CDR2 YYDKDF (reference sequence). CDR3 protein: CATSRARSSTDTQYF.

The chain's CDR3 is CASSLEGYLVYNEQFF. The chain uses TRBV7-2 and TRBJ2-1. CDR3 size: 16 residues. Germline lookup yields CDR1 SGHTA and CDR2 FQGNSA.

The CDR3 reads CASSQVRAVNNEQFF. V is TRBV3-1 and J is TRBJ2-1. CDR1 and CDR2 from the germline V gene are LGHDT and YNNKEL (reference sequence). The CDR3 runs to 15 residues.

The V gene is TRBV27, the J gene TRBJ2-1. The CDR3 contains 14 residues. From germline, CDR1 is MNHEY and CDR2 SMNVEV (reference sequence). The CDR3 sequence is CASSFTKANNEQFF.

The V gene is TRBV24-1, the J gene TRBJ2-5. CDR1 KGHDR and CDR2 SFDVKD come from the germline V gene. The CDR3 totals 14 residues. This chain's CDR3 is CATSDNRDEETQYF.

The V call is TRBV25-1, the J call TRBJ2-2; TCRdb's D call, TRBD2, is unchecked because there is no DNA. The germline CDR1 and CDR2 sequences are MGHDK and SYGVNS. This CDR3 region has 17 residues. CDR3 sequence reads: CASSEYWQGRDTGELFF.